The 3 T cell receptor beta chains given below trace back to one sample, sequenced in a study of cytomegalovirus exposure and HLA in healthy donors. This PCR relied on a set of 60 Vbeta primers and 13 Jbeta primers. Repertoires were generated with immunoSEQ multiplex PCR, while TCRdb's copy carries only in-frame clones and drops some. The data hold roughly 230,000 clones, with over 90% observed a single time. Sequenced input: PBMCs. The receptor source for this set is a girl aged 2 to 10 in good health and CMV-seronegative.

The chain couples TRBV10-3 to TRBJ1-2; 8 bases are a match to TRBD1. Germline V lookup: CDR1 ENHRY, CDR2 SYGVKD. The V segment lost 2 bases and the J segment 5 bases; nucleotides outside the gene matches: 16. There are 18 residues in the CDR3. The CDR3 is CAISETGQGASLLYGYTF. The DNA for the CDR3 is TGTGCCATCAGTGAGACGGGGCAGGGGGCCTCCCTCTTATATGGCTACACCTTC.

On this clone: An end of the junction does not agree with germline; a read error may underlie this. The V gene is TRBV19, the J gene TRBJ1-5; 7 bases line up with TRBD1. Germline assignment: CDR1 LNHDA and CDR2 SQIVND (reference sequence). The CDR3 is made up of 13 amino acids. The CDR3 region is CASSGTVNQLQHF. Written as DNA, the CDR3 is TGTGCCAGTAGTGGGACAGTGAATCAGCTCCAGCATTTT.

The V call is TRBV4-1, the J call TRBJ1-1; no definite D call. CDR3 length: 13 residues. V lost 4 bases and J 1 base, leaving 7 bases between the germline ends. Germline assignment: CDR1 MGHRA and CDR2 YSYEKL. The CDR3 bases are TGCGCCAGCAGCCGAGGAACGAACACTGAAGCTTTCTTT. This gives the protein CASSRGTNTEAFF.